This T cell receptor (beta chain) was sequenced during a study of breast tumors, draining lymph nodes, adjacent tissues. The lymph nodes were axillary draining lymph nodes from breast cancer patients. Study-level points and caveats: Compared with lymph nodes, tumors were less diverse; compared with nontumor tissue, more. Compared with basal-like, luminal-like tumors shared significantly more repertoire with nontumor tissue.

TCRdb recomputed calls from the multiplex PCR reads with MiXCR, one row per CDR3 protein. The sample has about 200,000 distinct CDR3 sequences, less than 40% seen once. This clonotype was detected only once. The target antigen is unknown. The receptor comes from a female donor with breast cancer. Some clones in this sample may be carry-over from other donors' samples. The material sequenced was axillary lymph node tissue.

CDR3 in DNA: TGTGCCAGCAGTTCCGGGGGGGGCGCCGAGGACGAGCAGTACTTC. It yields the protein CASSSGGGAEDEQYF. V is TRBV6-6 and J is TRBJ2-7; 8 bases are shared with TRBD2. CDR3 length equals 15 residues. Trimming took 4 bases from V and 5 from J; bases not matched to a gene: 10. Germline-derived CDR1 and CDR2 are MNHNY and SVGAGI (reference sequence).